Reported below is one TCR beta chain. The data were taken from a study of T-cell memory formation after mild COVID-19. TCRdb reprocessed the 5' RACE reads with MiXCR, giving one entry per CDR3 protein. The table records hundreds of thousands of distinct CDR3 sequences, about 20% of them present only once. The V end lost 0 bases, the J end lost 12 bases, and 9 bases lay between the germline ends. CDR3 size: 12 residues. The sample taken for sequencing was PBMCs or a T cell subset sorted from them (not recorded which). V gene TRBV12-3 or TRBV12-4 combines with J gene TRBJ2-1; D gene uncertain. This clonotype originated in an adult woman who had mild COVID-19 (a few samples of this study predate the infection). Cell type and time point are not known. CDR3 sequence: CASSLAIGPQFF. CDR3 DNA sequence: TGTGCCAGCAGTTTAGCGATCGGGCCGCAGTTCTTC.